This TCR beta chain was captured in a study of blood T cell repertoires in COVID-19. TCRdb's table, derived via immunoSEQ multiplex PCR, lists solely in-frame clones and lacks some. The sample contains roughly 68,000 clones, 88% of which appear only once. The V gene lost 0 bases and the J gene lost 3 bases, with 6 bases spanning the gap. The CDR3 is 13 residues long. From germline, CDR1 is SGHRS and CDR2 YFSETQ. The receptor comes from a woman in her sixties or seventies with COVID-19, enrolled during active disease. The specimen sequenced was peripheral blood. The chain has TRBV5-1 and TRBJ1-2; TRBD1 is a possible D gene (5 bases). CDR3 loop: CASSLDRYYGYTF. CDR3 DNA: TGCGCCAGCAGCTTGGACAGGTACTATGGCTACACCTTC.